One sample yielded the 7 T cell receptor beta chains listed below, sequenced in a study of blood T cell repertoires in COVID-19. Generated by immunoSEQ multiplex PCR, the TCRdb table keeps only in-frame clones and is missing some. The table lists about 260,000 clones, around 82% of them singletons, with approximately 9% in the top ten. What was sequenced was peripheral blood. The receptors shown here come from a human donor in a cohort sampled during active COVID-19.

The rearrangement joins TRBV5-1 to TRBJ2-4; D gene unclear. The CDR3 has 14 amino acids. The V gene's germline CDR1 is SGHRS and CDR2 YFSETQ. With 1 base removed from V and 1 base from J, the gap between germline ends came to 6 bases. The CDR3 sequence: CASSLTQAKNIQYF. Written as DNA, the CDR3 is TGCGCCAGCAGCTTGACCCAGGCCAAAAACATTCAGTACTTC. The whole variable domain, filled in from reference TRBV5-1 and TRBJ2-4, reads KAGVTQTPRYLIKTRGQQVTLSCSPISGHRSVSWYQQTPGQGLQFLFEYFSETQRNKGNFPGRFSGRQFSNSRSEMNVSTLELGDSALYLCASSLTQAKNIQYFGAGTRLSVL.

The count of this clone is one. The chain is built from TRBV7-9 and TRBJ1-2, with 9 bases identical to TRBD1. The CDR3 consists of 13 residues. The germline CDR1 and CDR2 sequences are SEHNR and FQNEAQ (reference sequence). V was clipped by 5 bases and J by 6 bases; unmatched bases: 4. The DNA for the CDR3 is TGTGCCAGCAGCCGTGGGACAGGGAATGGCTACACCTTC. Encoded protein: CASSRGTGNGYTF.

This clone was observed a few times. This rearrangement joins TRBV27 to TRBJ1-4; possibly TRBD1 for D (6 bases). With 5 bases removed from V and 2 bases from J, the gap between germline ends came to 12 bases. Germline CDR1 and CDR2: MNHEY and SMNVEV (reference sequence). CDR3 length equals 15 residues. CDR3 protein: CASSTEGGTNEKLFF. CDR3 nucleotide sequence: TGTGCCAGCAGTACCGAGGGGGGGACTAATGAAAAACTGTTTTTT.

The rearrangement joins TRBV11-3 to TRBJ2-2, with 9 bases lining up with TRBD1. The V gene's germline CDR1 is SGHNT and CDR2 YENEEA. V was pared by 5 bases and J by 7 bases, with 14 bases of the junction left unmatched. The CDR3 length is 17 residues. CDR3 sequence reads: CASSPSKDRGEGGELFF. Here the CDR3 DNA reads TGTGCCAGCAGCCCTTCAAAGGACAGGGGAGAGGGCGGGGAGCTGTTTTTT. Complete variable domain (other parts from reference TRBV11-3 and TRBJ2-2): EAGVVQSPRYKIIEKKQPVAFWCNPISGHNTLYWYLQNLGQGPELLIRYENEEAVDDSQLPKDRFSAERLKGVDSTLKIQPAELGDSAVYLCASSPSKDRGEGGELFFGEGSRLTVL.

This chain links TRBV18 with TRBJ2-3, with 10 bases aligning to TRBD2. CDR3 size: 15 residues. Losses at the gene ends were 4 bases for V and 2 bases for J; bases not matched to a gene: 3. Per germline, CDR1 KGHSH and CDR2 LQKENI. DNA for the CDR3: TGTGCCAGCTCACGAACTAGCGGGAACACAGATACGCAGTATTTT. This encodes CASSRTSGNTDTQYF.

This chain connects TRBV19 to TRBJ1-5; maybe TRBD1 (5 bases). This CDR3 region has 16 residues. Germline-derived CDR1 and CDR2 are LNHDA and SQIVND (reference sequence). V was cut by 2 bases and J by 0 bases, with 11 bases left in between. The CDR3 DNA reads as TGTGCCAGTAGTATATCGGGGGTCTATAGCAATCAGCCCCAGCATTTT. It codes for CASSISGVYSNQPQHF.

V and J are TRBV6-6 and TRBJ1-4; D is ambiguous. CDR3 length: 14 amino acids. With 5 bases removed from V and 2 bases from J, the gap between germline ends came to 9 bases. The germline gives CDR1 MNHNY, CDR2 SVGAGI (reference sequence). The CDR3 DNA reads as TGTGCCAGCAGTAGATATAGTACTAATGAAAAACTGTTTTTT. It codes for CASSRYSTNEKLFF.